This is a list of T cell receptor beta chains from one sample in a study of T-cell reconstitution after alpha-beta-depleted transplantation in children. TCRdb independently ran MiXCR on the PCR reads; one entry per CDR3 protein. The data show around 200,000 distinct CDR3 sequences, 8% to 10% seen once. The source was PBMCs from the stem cell graft donor, collected from the stem cell graft. These receptor sequences come from a human donor who donated a stem cell graft to a child with acute lymphoblastic leukemia. Both conserved end residues are part of each CDR3. D genes are given only for firm matches. Size is omitted from some rows. Given values are once, few, many or a class for expanded clones.

V: TRBV5-1
size: many
D: -
J: TRBJ2-5
CDR3: CASSRAGTEETQYF
DNA: TGCGCCAGCAGCCGCGCCGGGACCGAAGAGACCCAGTACTTC

V: TRBV5-1
size: few
D: TRBD1
J: TRBJ2-5
CDR3: CASSFGTGRETQYF
DNA: TGCGCCAGCAGCTTCGGGACAGGAAGAGAGACCCAGTACTTC

V: TRBV20-1
size: -
D: -
J: TRBJ1-6
CDR3: CSARDGRGENSPLHF
DNA: TGCAGTGCTAGAGATGGCCGGGGCGAGAATTCACCCCTCCACTTT

V: TRBV3-1
size: few
D: -
J: TRBJ1-1
CDR3: CASSRPGELGTEAFF
DNA: TGTGCCAGCAGCCGTCCAGGGGAATTGGGCACTGAAGCTTTCTTT

V: TRBV20-1
size: -
D: -
J: TRBJ2-4
CDR3: CSARGPQEPAKNIQYF
DNA: TGCAGTGCTAGGGGTCCTCAAGAGCCAGCCAAAAACATTCAGTACTTC

V: TRBV6-5
size: many
D: TRBD1
J: TRBJ1-1
CDR3: CASSFDRGGLGTEAFF
DNA: TGTGCCAGCAGTTTTGACAGGGGGGGCTTAGGCACTGAAGCTTTCTTT

V: TRBV6-1
size: few
D: TRBD1
J: TRBJ1-6
CDR3: CASSEAPGQGVSPLHF
DNA: TGTGCCAGCAGTGAAGCGCCGGGACAGGGGGTTTCACCCCTCCACTTT

V: TRBV7-8
size: -
D: -
J: TRBJ1-5
CDR3: CASSLVGGQPPQPQHF
DNA: TGTGCCAGCAGCTTAGTAGGTGGACAACCGCCTCAGCCCCAGCATTTT

V: TRBV7-9
size: -
D: -
J: TRBJ2-6
CDR3: CASSLDQGFSGANVLTF
DNA: TGTGCCAGCAGCTTAGATCAGGGGTTTTCTGGGGCCAACGTCCTGACTTTC

V: TRBV5-6
size: -
D: TRBD1
J: TRBJ2-7
CDR3: CASTPIGGELYEQYF
DNA: TGTGCCAGCACCCCGATAGGGGGCGAATTGTACGAGCAGTACTTC

V: TRBV12-3/TRBV12-4
size: few
D: TRBD1
J: TRBJ2-2
CDR3: CASRRQGANTGELFF
DNA: TGTGCCAGCAGGAGACAGGGGGCGAACACCGGGGAGCTGTTTTTT

V: TRBV11-2
size: many
D: -
J: TRBJ2-1
CDR3: CASSWGRGNYNEQFF
DNA: TGTGCCAGCAGCTGGGGGAGGGGGAACTACAATGAGCAGTTCTTC

V: TRBV30
size: -
D: TRBD1
J: TRBJ1-6
CDR3: CAWTGQVNSPLHF
DNA: TGTGCCTGGACCGGACAGGTTAATTCACCCCTCCACTTT

V: TRBV14
size: -
D: -
J: TRBJ2-1
CDR3: CASSQDRRGLYNEQFF
DNA: TGTGCCAGCAGCCAAGATCGAAGGGGTCTATACAATGAGCAGTTCTTC

V: TRBV12-3/TRBV12-4
size: -
D: -
J: TRBJ1-5
CDR3: CASSLDRDQPQHF
DNA: TGTGCCAGCAGTTTAGACAGGGATCAGCCCCAGCATTTT

V: TRBV6-2/TRBV6-3
size: -
D: -
J: TRBJ1-2
CDR3: CATGPPNYGYTF
DNA: TGTGCCACAGGTCCGCCTAACTATGGCTACACCTTC

V: TRBV6-5
size: few
D: -
J: TRBJ2-2
CDR3: CASSYEGANTGELFF
DNA: TGTGCCAGCAGTTACGAGGGGGCGAACACCGGGGAGCTGTTTTTT

V: TRBV4-2
size: -
D: TRBD1
J: TRBJ2-7
CDR3: CASSQDPGGASGEQYF
DNA: TGTGCCAGCAGCCAAGACCCAGGGGGTGCCTCGGGCGAGCAGTACTTC

V: TRBV5-1
size: many
D: -
J: TRBJ2-5
CDR3: CASSAAGSRETQYF
DNA: TGCGCCAGCTCGGCGGCGGGCTCAAGGGAGACCCAGTACTTC

V: TRBV29-1
size: many
D: -
J: TRBJ1-1
CDR3: CSVKFNVNTEAFF
DNA: TGCAGCGTAAAGTTTAACGTGAACACTGAAGCTTTCTTT

V: TRBV25-1
size: few
D: TRBD2
J: TRBJ2-1
CDR3: CASSVQGRGGYNEQFF
DNA: TGTGCCAGCAGTGTTCAGGGGCGGGGGGGATACAATGAGCAGTTCTTC

V: TRBV24-1
size: few
D: TRBD1
J: TRBJ1-2
CDR3: CATSDSWTGTGREGYTF
DNA: TGTGCCACCAGTGATTCATGGACAGGGACGGGTAGGGAAGGCTACACCTTC

V: TRBV5-1
size: few
D: -
J: TRBJ2-5
CDR3: CASSLGQTEETQYF
DNA: TGCGCCAGCAGCTTGGGACAGACCGAAGAGACCCAGTACTTC

V: TRBV10-3
size: -
D: TRBD1
J: TRBJ1-5
CDR3: CAIGQESNQPQHF
DNA: TGTGCCATTGGACAGGAGAGCAATCAGCCCCAGCATTTT

V: TRBV11-2
size: -
D: -
J: TRBJ2-1
CDR3: CASSPWDGANEQFF
DNA: TGTGCCAGCAGCCCCTGGGACGGTGCCAATGAGCAGTTCTTC

V: TRBV14
size: -
D: TRBD1
J: TRBJ2-7
CDR3: CASSHRTGWSYEQYF
DNA: TGTGCCAGCAGCCATAGGACAGGGTGGTCCTACGAGCAGTACTTC

V: TRBV5-1
size: few
D: TRBD2
J: TRBJ2-5
CDR3: CASSSIVAGGVYQETQYF
DNA: TGCGCCAGCAGCTCAATAGTAGCGGGGGGGGTCTACCAAGAGACCCAGTACTTC

V: TRBV4-3
size: many
D: TRBD2
J: TRBJ2-1
CDR3: CASSQEASGGNNEQFF
DNA: TGCGCCAGCAGCCAAGAGGCTAGCGGGGGAAACAATGAGCAGTTCTTC

V: TRBV20-1
size: many
D: TRBD2
J: TRBJ2-3
CDR3: CSATTGTAGGDTQYF
DNA: TGCAGTGCTACTACCGGGACAGCGGGGGGAGATACGCAGTATTTT

V: TRBV3-1
size: few
D: -
J: TRBJ1-2
CDR3: CASRPTTGTGAIYTF
DNA: TGTGCCAGCAGACCCACAACAGGTACCGGCGCAATCTACACCTTC

V: TRBV12-3/TRBV12-4
size: -
D: TRBD2
J: TRBJ2-7
CDR3: CASSFERGGYEQYF
DNA: TGTGCCAGCAGTTTTGAGCGGGGGGGCTACGAGCAGTACTTC

V: TRBV20-1
size: -
D: -
J: TRBJ1-1
CDR3: CSVQGNTEAFF
DNA: TGCAGTGTCCAGGGGAACACTGAAGCTTTCTTT

V: TRBV7-9
size: -
D: -
J: TRBJ1-1
CDR3: CASSPQSLNTEAFF
DNA: TGTGCCAGCAGCCCACAGAGTTTGAACACTGAAGCTTTCTTT

V: TRBV18
size: few
D: -
J: TRBJ1-1
CDR3: CASSPPGDAEAFF
DNA: TGTGCCAGCTCACCACCGGGGGACGCTGAAGCTTTCTTT

V: TRBV20-1
size: few
D: TRBD1
J: TRBJ2-7
CDR3: CSARQLRTGGSYEQYF
DNA: TGCAGTGCTAGACAACTGCGGACAGGGGGCTCCTACGAGCAGTACTTC

V: TRBV3-1
size: -
D: TRBD2
J: TRBJ2-5
CDR3: CASSQDPRSGGTQYF
DNA: TGTGCCAGCAGCCAAGATCCGCGGAGCGGGGGGACCCAGTACTTC

V: TRBV18
size: few
D: -
J: TRBJ2-7
CDR3: CASSPAEQGQQYF
DNA: TGTGCCAGCTCACCGGCGGAACAGGGCCAGCAGTACTTC

V: TRBV27
size: -
D: -
J: TRBJ2-7
CDR3: CASSLRPRESEQYF
DNA: TGTGCCAGCAGTTTACGACCTAGGGAATCCGAGCAGTACTTC

V: TRBV12-3/TRBV12-4
size: -
D: TRBD1
J: TRBJ2-4
CDR3: CAISGTGPFTTGNIQYF
DNA: TGTGCCATCTCCGGGACAGGGCCATTTACAACGGGAAACATTCAGTACTTC

V: TRBV7-9
size: -
D: -
J: TRBJ1-1
CDR3: CASSLAGSAEAFF
DNA: TGTGCCAGCAGCTTAGCCGGGTCGGCTGAAGCTTTCTTT

V: TRBV12-3/TRBV12-4
size: few
D: TRBD1
J: TRBJ1-2
CDR3: CASGLGTAYGYTF
DNA: TGTGCCAGCGGCCTTGGGACAGCGTATGGCTACACCTTC

V: TRBV30
size: many
D: -
J: TRBJ1-1
CDR3: CARRVNTEAFF
DNA: TGTGCCCGCAGGGTCAACACTGAAGCTTTCTTT

V: TRBV6-5
size: few
D: -
J: TRBJ1-2
CDR3: CASSYSGGSNYGYTF
DNA: TGTGCCAGCAGTTACTCGGGGGGTTCAAACTATGGCTACACCTTC

V: TRBV12-3/TRBV12-4
size: many
D: -
J: TRBJ1-1
CDR3: CASSIVTNTEAFF
DNA: TGTGCCAGCAGTATCGTGACGAACACTGAAGCTTTCTTT